This is a list of T cell receptor beta chains from one sample in a study of control samples from healthy donors and cancer patients. The repertoire was sequenced with immunoSEQ multiplex PCR; TCRdb's copy has only in-frame clones and lacks some. The table shows approximately 150,000 clones, with around 90% occurring only once. Sequencing used blood. The receptors derive from a man aged 25 to 40 in good health. Each CDR3 is given without its conserved first and last residue.

>TRBV27|11|TRBJ2-7
ASSTRASYEQY
>TRBV5-8|13|TRBJ2-7
ASSSGDREPYEQY
>TRBV13|14|TRBJ1-3
ASSLTGGLSGNTIY
>TRBV3-1/TRBV3-2|16|TRBJ1-4
ASSQDRGSHVTNEKLF
>TRBV7-9|12|TRBJ2-5
ASSLRGVPETQY
>TRBV19|14|TRBJ2-6
ASRVAGFSGANVLT
>TRBV11-3|16|TRBJ1-1
ASSLSGQFSLKNTEAF
>TRBV4-2|14|TRBJ2-1
ASSQTVEAEYNEQF
>TRBV9|13|TRBJ1-6
ASSVDGGGTSPLH
>TRBV24-1|15|TRBJ2-3
ATSDPLTGTETYTQY
>TRBV6-5|13|TRBJ1-5
ASSYSGDSNQPQH
>TRBV25-1|13|TRBJ1-1
ASSDVGAQDTEAF
>TRBV6-5|11|TRBJ1-2
ASSYQEGYGYT
>TRBV15|13|TRBJ1-2
ATSRDRGQGYGYT
>TRBV7-2|14|TRBJ1-2
ASSLDPGAFVRGYT
>TRBV24-1|11|TRBJ2-3
ATSDPGRDTQY
>TRBV3-1/TRBV3-2|12|TRBJ1-5
ASSYGTGEQPQH
>TRBV7-2|15|TRBJ1-3
ASSLGGQGFSGNTIY
>TRBV12-3/TRBV12-4|11|TRBJ1-5
ASSYIPEQPQH
>TRBV24-1|15|TRBJ2-3
ATSQRVQGASPDTQY
>TRBV7-2|12|TRBJ1-6
ASSLRDIGSPLH
>TRBV5-6|13|TRBJ1-4
ASSPLEPGNEKLF
>TRBV30|14|TRBJ1-3
AWSWRGGSSGNTIY
>TRBV9|12|TRBJ1-2
ASSVFGVNYGYT
>TRBV27|18|TRBJ1-6
ASSATRRRGLTSYNSPLH
>TRBV18|11|TRBJ1-1
ASSQQGSTEAF
>TRBV2|10|TRBJ2-2
ASSGIAGELF
>TRBV11-2|14|TRBJ2-7
ASSQWTGAEPYEQY
>TRBV13|14|TRBJ2-5
ASSSSGRGYQETQY
>TRBV6-2/TRBV6-3|16|TRBJ2-3
ASSYSRLAGDRYATQY
>TRBV5-1|9|TRBJ2-3
ASSQDDTQY
>TRBV6-5|11|TRBJ1-2
ASSPPNRHGYT
>TRBV3-1/TRBV3-2|11|TRBJ1-5
ASSPDGTGPQH
>TRBV11-2|11|TRBJ1-5
ASSLGRAQPQH
>TRBV18|9|TRBJ2-7
ASSPSQGQY
>TRBV7-6|14|TRBJ2-4
ASSSDAGTGENIQY
>TRBV2|15|TRBJ2-2
ASMGPVARVNTGELF
>TRBV13|15|TRBJ2-3
ASSLGLAGGATDTQY
>TRBV27|13|TRBJ1-5
AGSLSDSRNQPQH
>TRBV7-2|13|TRBJ2-1
ASSLDPRPYNEQF
>TRBV30|12|TRBJ1-1
AWSVGGLDTEAF
>TRBV4-1|14|TRBJ2-5
ASSETSGGAQETQY
>TRBV11-3|13|TRBJ1-6
ASSPRAIYNSPLH
>TRBV9|14|TRBJ2-5
ASSVEGGQASRAQY
>TRBV4-1|11|TRBJ2-7
ASSQGLSYEQY
>TRBV19|15|TRBJ1-2
ASSTLDRARTHYGYT
>TRBV6-5|11|TRBJ2-7
ASRDRGVYEQY
>TRBV7-2|14|TRBJ2-7
ASSSLGLAGSAGQY
>TRBV5-1|13|TRBJ2-5
ASSVRDRSRETQY
>TRBV9|13|TRBJ1-6
ASSVSGTQGSPLH
>TRBV7-6|14|TRBJ2-1
ASSLWSAGGLHEQF
>TRBV6-5|13|TRBJ2-7
ASSPVRDRPYEQY
>TRBV6-5|13|TRBJ2-7
ASSYSVADSYEQY
>TRBV2|11|TRBJ2-7
ASSEGLDYEQY
>TRBV5-6|12|TRBJ2-5
ASSLGQVQETQY